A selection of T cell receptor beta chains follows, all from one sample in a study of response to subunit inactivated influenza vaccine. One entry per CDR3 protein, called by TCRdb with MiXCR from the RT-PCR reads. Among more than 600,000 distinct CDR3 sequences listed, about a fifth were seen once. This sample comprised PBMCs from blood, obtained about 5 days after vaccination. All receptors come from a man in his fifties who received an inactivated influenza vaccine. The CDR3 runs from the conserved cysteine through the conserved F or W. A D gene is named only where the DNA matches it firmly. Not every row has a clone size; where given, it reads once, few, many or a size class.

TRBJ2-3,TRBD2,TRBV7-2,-,CASSLGGSGRAKTQYF,TGTGCCAGCAGCTTAGGAGGTAGCGGGAGGGCTAAGACGCAGTATTTT
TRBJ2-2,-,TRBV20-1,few,CSATSHGGGGELFF,TGCAGTGCTACATCTCACGGGGGAGGCGGGGAGCTGTTTTTT
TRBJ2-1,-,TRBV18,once,CASSPQPGAGEQFF,TGTGCCAGCTCACCACAGCCGGGGGCGGGTGAGCAGTTCTTC
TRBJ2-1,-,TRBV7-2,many,CASSLLAGVTYNEQFF,TGTGCCAGCAGCTTATTGGCAGGGGTAACCTACAATGAGCAGTTCTTC
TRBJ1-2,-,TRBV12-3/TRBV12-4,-,CASRTTGNHGYTF,TGTGCCAGCAGAACTACAGGGAACCATGGCTACACCTTC
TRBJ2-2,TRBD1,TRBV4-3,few,CASSQDPRGGQNTGELFF,TGCGCCAGCAGCCAAGATCCTCGAGGGGGCCAGAACACCGGGGAGCTGTTTTTT
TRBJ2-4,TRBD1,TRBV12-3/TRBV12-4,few,CASSRDRAVQNIQYF,TGTGCCAGCAGCCGGGACAGGGCCGTCCAAAACATTCAGTACTTC
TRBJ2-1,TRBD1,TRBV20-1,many,CSARAGGSNEQFF,TGCAGTGCTAGAGCAGGGGGTTCAAATGAGCAGTTCTTC
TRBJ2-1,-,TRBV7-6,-,CASSLASQYNEQFF,TGTGCCAGCAGCTTAGCATCACAGTACAATGAGCAGTTCTTC
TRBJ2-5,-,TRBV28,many,CASSRTGYQETQYF,TGTGCCAGCAGTCGGACTGGCTATCAAGAGACCCAGTACTTC
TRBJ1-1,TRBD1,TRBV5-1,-,CASRPDRGWVRSTEAFF,TGCGCCAGCAGACCCGACAGGGGATGGGTTAGAAGCACTGAAGCTTTCTTT
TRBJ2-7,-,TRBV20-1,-,CSARDLRGGGRTYYEQYF,TGCAGTGCTAGAGATCTCAGGGGGGGTGGCAGGACATACTACGAGCAGTACTTC
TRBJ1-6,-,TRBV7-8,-,CASSLERMNSPLHF,TGTGCCAGCAGCTTAGAGCGGATGAATTCACCCCTCCACTTT
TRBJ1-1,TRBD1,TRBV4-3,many,CASRVQGAGTEAFF,TGCGCCAGCAGGGTACAGGGGGCCGGCACTGAAGCTTTCTTT
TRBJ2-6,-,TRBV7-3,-,CASSLSGAPSSGANVLTF,TGTGCCAGCAGCTTATCTGGAGCCCCAAGCTCTGGGGCCAACGTCCTGACTTTC
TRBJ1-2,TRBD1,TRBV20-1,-,CSARDQGAKDYGYTF,TGCAGTGCTAGAGATCAGGGGGCAAAAGACTATGGCTACACCTTC
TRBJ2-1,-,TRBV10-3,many,CATRRGAQPPYNEQFF,TGTGCCACACGGCGCGGGGCCCAACCACCTTACAATGAGCAGTTCTTC
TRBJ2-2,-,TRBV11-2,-,CASSPGLITPSNTGELFF,TGTGCCAGCAGTCCAGGACTAATAACCCCGTCGAACACCGGGGAGCTGTTTTTT
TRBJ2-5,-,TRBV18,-,CASSRYRWEETQYF,TGTGCCAGCTCACGTTACAGATGGGAAGAGACCCAGTACTTC
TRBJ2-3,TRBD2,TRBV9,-,CASGRGGADTQYF,TGTGCCAGCGGGCGGGGGGGCGCAGATACGCAGTATTTT
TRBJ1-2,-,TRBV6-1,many,CASSTTSNVLGYTF,TGTGCCAGCAGCACGACTTCAAACGTGCTAGGCTACACCTTC
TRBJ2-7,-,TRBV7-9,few,CASSFKTYEQYF,TGTGCCAGCAGCTTCAAAACCTACGAGCAGTACTTC
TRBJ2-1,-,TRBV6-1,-,CASSEPPSQGPFNEQFF,TGTGCCAGCAGTGAACCTCCCTCCCAAGGCCCCTTCAATGAGCAGTTCTTC
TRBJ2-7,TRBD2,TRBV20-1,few,CSAPGLAVKYEQYF,TGCAGTGCCCCGGGACTAGCGGTGAAATACGAGCAGTACTTC
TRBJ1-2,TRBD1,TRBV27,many,CASSPQGSYGYTF,TGTGCCAGCAGTCCACAGGGGAGCTATGGCTACACCTTC